This is a list of T cell receptor beta chains from one sample in a study of shared clonotypes between healthy human individuals. The protocol was immunoSEQ multiplex PCR, while the TCRdb copy is restricted to in-frame clones and leaves out a portion. The table shows some 980,000 clones, with more than 75% occurring only once. The sample was memory CD4+ T cells sorted from blood. The receptors were sampled from a man aged 18-30 years in good health. CDR3s include the opening cysteine and the closing phenylalanine or tryptophan. Each record gives: J gene, D gene, clone size, V gene, CDR3 protein, CDR3 DNA. The D gene is left open where the match is weak. Size tells how often a clone was seen (once, few, many) or the class of an expanded clone, and some rows leave it out.

J gene: TRBJ1-1
D gene: .
clone size: .
V gene: TRBV18
CDR3 protein: CASSPSVSNTEAFF
CDR3 DNA: TGTGCCAGCTCACCGAGTGTTTCTAACACTGAAGCTTTCTTT

J gene: TRBJ1-6
D gene: .
clone size: few
V gene: TRBV6-5
CDR3 protein: CASSYLSGGGSPLHF
CDR3 DNA: TGTGCCAGCAGTTACTTGTCTGGGGGCGGGTCACCCCTCCACTTT

J gene: TRBJ1-2
D gene: .
clone size: few
V gene: TRBV6-5
CDR3 protein: CASSAGIQSYGYTF
CDR3 DNA: TGTGCCAGCAGCGCAGGGATTCAAAGCTATGGCTACACCTTC

J gene: TRBJ1-1
D gene: .
clone size: many
V gene: TRBV20-1
CDR3 protein: CSAPDKAEAFF
CDR3 DNA: TGCAGTGCCCCGGACAAAGCTGAAGCTTTCTTT

J gene: TRBJ1-6
D gene: .
clone size: .
V gene: TRBV6-4
CDR3 protein: CASSASNNSPLHF
CDR3 DNA: TGTGCCAGCAGTGCTTCGAATAATTCACCCCTCCACTTT

J gene: TRBJ1-2
D gene: TRBD1
clone size: few
V gene: TRBV5-8
CDR3 protein: CASRFTGGYGYTF
CDR3 DNA: TGTGCCAGCAGATTCACAGGGGGCTATGGCTACACCTTC

J gene: TRBJ2-5
D gene: TRBD2
clone size: .
V gene: TRBV2
CDR3 protein: CASRDGLAGARETQYF
CDR3 DNA: TGTGCCAGCAGAGATGGACTAGCGGGAGCCCGAGAGACCCAGTACTTC

J gene: TRBJ2-6
D gene: .
clone size: .
V gene: TRBV5-8
CDR3 protein: CASSPEWAKQGGANVLTF
CDR3 DNA: TGTGCCAGCAGCCCCGAATGGGCCAAGCAGGGTGGGGCCAACGTCCTGACTTTC

J gene: TRBJ1-4
D gene: TRBD1
clone size: .
V gene: TRBV25-1
CDR3 protein: CASSGQGREGEKLFF
CDR3 DNA: TGTGCCAGCAGTGGACAGGGTAGGGAAGGGGAAAAACTGTTTTTT

J gene: TRBJ2-2
D gene: .
clone size: .
V gene: TRBV9
CDR3 protein: CASSVGQGRAAGELFF
CDR3 DNA: TGTGCCAGCAGCGTAGGGCAGGGAAGGGCCGCGGGGGAGCTGTTTTTT

J gene: TRBJ2-2
D gene: .
clone size: .
V gene: TRBV19
CDR3 protein: CASRAGNTGELFF
CDR3 DNA: TGTGCCAGTAGAGCGGGGAACACCGGGGAGCTGTTTTTT

J gene: TRBJ2-1
D gene: .
clone size: .
V gene: TRBV4-3
CDR3 protein: CASSQVGTQRGQFF
CDR3 DNA: TGCGCCAGCAGCCAAGTAGGGACCCAACGGGGGCAGTTCTTC

J gene: TRBJ2-3
D gene: .
clone size: .
V gene: TRBV19
CDR3 protein: CASSMRGRDTDTQYF
CDR3 DNA: TGTGCCAGTAGTATGAGGGGCCGTGACACAGATACGCAGTATTTT

J gene: TRBJ2-3
D gene: .
clone size: many
V gene: TRBV7-2
CDR3 protein: CASSPYITDTQYF
CDR3 DNA: TGTGCCAGCAGCCCCTATATTACAGATACGCAGTATTTT

J gene: TRBJ2-2
D gene: TRBD2
clone size: .
V gene: TRBV7-9
CDR3 protein: CASSLALAGNTGELFF
CDR3 DNA: TGTGCCAGCAGCTTAGCACTAGCGGGTAACACCGGGGAGCTGTTTTTT

J gene: TRBJ2-1
D gene: .
clone size: once
V gene: TRBV11-2
CDR3 protein: CASRAGLSYNEQFF
CDR3 DNA: TGTGCCAGCAGGGCGGGACTCAGTTACAATGAGCAGTTCTTC

J gene: TRBJ1-2
D gene: TRBD1
clone size: once
V gene: TRBV6-1
CDR3 protein: CASSLDREAYGYTF
CDR3 DNA: TGTGCCAGCAGTCTGGACAGGGAAGCGTATGGCTACACCTTC

J gene: TRBJ1-2
D gene: TRBD1
clone size: once
V gene: TRBV6-1
CDR3 protein: CASSTGGETYGYTF
CDR3 DNA: TGTGCCAGCAGTACAGGGGGTGAGACCTATGGCTACACCTTC

J gene: TRBJ2-5
D gene: .
clone size: .
V gene: TRBV2
CDR3 protein: CASSQGTRRDETQYF
CDR3 DNA: TGTGCCAGCAGCCAAGGGACCCGGAGAGATGAGACCCAGTACTTC

J gene: TRBJ2-3
D gene: .
clone size: once
V gene: TRBV30
CDR3 protein: CAWSLPPSTDTQYF
CDR3 DNA: TGTGCCTGGAGCCTTCCCCCTAGCACAGATACGCAGTATTTT

J gene: TRBJ2-2
D gene: .
clone size: .
V gene: TRBV11-2
CDR3 protein: CASTPRMTSNTGELFF
CDR3 DNA: TGTGCCAGCACCCCTCGGATGACTTCGAACACCGGGGAGCTGTTTTTT

J gene: TRBJ2-3
D gene: TRBD2
clone size: .
V gene: TRBV5-4
CDR3 protein: CASSRGSGGAEDTQYF
CDR3 DNA: TGTGCCAGCAGCCGGGGGAGCGGGGGGGCGGAGGATACGCAGTATTTT

J gene: TRBJ2-5
D gene: TRBD2
clone size: .
V gene: TRBV6-5
CDR3 protein: CASSTPAGGPGTQYF
CDR3 DNA: TGTGCCAGCAGTACCCCAGCGGGAGGGCCGGGGACCCAGTACTTC

J gene: TRBJ2-1
D gene: TRBD2
clone size: .
V gene: TRBV4-1
CDR3 protein: CASSLTSGTYNEQFF
CDR3 DNA: TGCGCCAGCAGTCTGACTAGCGGGACTTACAATGAGCAGTTCTTC

J gene: TRBJ2-5
D gene: .
clone size: few
V gene: TRBV7-8
CDR3 protein: CASSLGGGKETQYF
CDR3 DNA: TGTGCCAGCAGCTTAGGAGGGGGGAAAGAGACCCAGTACTTC

J gene: TRBJ1-4
D gene: .
clone size: .
V gene: TRBV27
CDR3 protein: CASRPQVWSKKLFF
CDR3 DNA: TGTGCCAGCAGGCCACAGGTTTGGTCGAAAAAACTGTTTTTT

J gene: TRBJ2-7
D gene: .
clone size: .
V gene: TRBV5-1
CDR3 protein: CASSSKAYEQYF
CDR3 DNA: TGCGCCAGCAGCTCCAAGGCCTACGAGCAGTACTTC

J gene: TRBJ1-4
D gene: TRBD1
clone size: .
V gene: TRBV7-8
CDR3 protein: CASSLSGQGSEKLFF
CDR3 DNA: TGTGCCAGCAGCTTAAGTGGACAGGGGAGTGAAAAACTGTTTTTT